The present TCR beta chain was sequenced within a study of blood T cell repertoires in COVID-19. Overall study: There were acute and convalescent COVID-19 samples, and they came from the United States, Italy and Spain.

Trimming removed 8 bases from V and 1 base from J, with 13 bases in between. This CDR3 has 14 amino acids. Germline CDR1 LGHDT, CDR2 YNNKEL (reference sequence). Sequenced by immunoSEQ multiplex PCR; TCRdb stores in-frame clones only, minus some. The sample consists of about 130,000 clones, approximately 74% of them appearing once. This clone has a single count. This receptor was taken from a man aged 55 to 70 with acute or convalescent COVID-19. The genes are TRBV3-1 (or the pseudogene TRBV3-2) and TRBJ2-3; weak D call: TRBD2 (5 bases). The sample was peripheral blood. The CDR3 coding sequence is TGTGCCAGCGCGGCGGCGCGGGGCACAGATACGCAGTATTTT. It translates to CASAAARGTDTQYF.